The clone carrying this T cell receptor (beta chain) was seen only a few times. Each CDR3 protein is one row after TCRdb ran MiXCR on the PCR reads. The table lists more than 70,000 distinct CDR3 sequences, around 50% of them singletons. These data are taken from a study of CDR3 diversity in severe acne. The receptor's source is a male donor with severe acne vulgaris. Sequenced: blood.

CDR3 nucleotides: TGTGCCAGCAGTGACGGAGGGGCGCTCTTCGTTCGGAGCCCTGAAGCTTTCTTT. Translating gives CASSDGGALFVRSPEAFF. This chain links TRBV25-1 with TRBJ1-1, with D maybe TRBD1 (5 bases). This CDR3 spans 18 amino acids. CDR1 and CDR2 from the germline V gene are MGHDK and SYGVNS. The ends were cut back, 3 bases at V and 6 bases at J, with 26 bases in the middle.